A single sample gave rise to the 13 T cell receptor beta chains below, sequenced in a study of cytomegalovirus exposure and HLA in healthy donors. Generated by immunoSEQ multiplex PCR, the TCRdb table keeps only in-frame clones and is missing some. The top ten hold around 1% of the sample, which has under 350,000 clones, around 86% seen once. The sequenced sample was PBMCs. The receptors originated from a woman in her late teens or twenties in good health and CMV-seronegative.

The chain has TRBV9 and TRBJ2-2, with 8 bases identical to TRBD1. The germline gives CDR1 SGDLS, CDR2 YYNGEE. The CDR3 loop spans 15 amino acids. V lost 7 bases, J lost 5 bases, and 10 bases stayed unmatched. The DNA of the CDR3 is TGTGCCAGCCGTCGAGTAGGACAGGGAACCGGGGAGCTGTTTTTT. Its protein product is CASRRVGQGTGELFF.

A word on this clone: Other DNA sequences in the same sample also yield this CDR3. The chain has TRBV5-1 and TRBJ2-5; 9 bases are a match to TRBD1. With 3 bases clipped from V and 1 base from J, the junction kept 1 base outside the gene matches. This CDR3 contains 14 residues. Germline CDR1 reads SGHRS; CDR2 reads YFSETQ. The CDR3 spells CASSSGQGQETQYF. The CDR3 DNA reads as TGCGCCAGCAGCTCGGGACAGGGCCAAGAGACCCAGTACTTC.

This clone showed up just a few times. The chain combines TRBV30 with TRBJ2-2, with D perhaps matching TRBD2 (5 bases). The V end lost 3 bases, the J end lost 7 bases, and 18 bases lay between the germline ends. Germline V gene sequence: CDR1 GTSNPN, CDR2 SVGIG (reference sequence). This CDR3 is built from 15 residues. The DNA of the CDR3 is TGTGCCTGGAGCCCGAGGACTGGACTGGTCGGGGAGCTGTTTTTT. Its translation: CAWSPRTGLVGELFF.

The gene calls are TRBV5-1 and TRBJ1-1, with D perhaps TRBD1 (5 bases). The CDR3 has 15 residues. Trimming stripped 4 bases from V and 2 bases from J, with 15 bases between. Per the germline V gene, CDR1 is SGHRS and CDR2 is YFSETQ. CDR3 nucleotides: TGCGCCAGCAGCCTTGACAGTCCTACCAACACTGAAGCTTTCTTT. This sequence encodes CASSLDSPTNTEAFF.

CDR3 amino acids: CASRSGSYGYTF. The CDR3 DNA sequence: TGTGCCAGCAGATCAGGGTCCTATGGCTACACCTTC. The genes are TRBV5-6 and TRBJ1-2; D perhaps matches TRBD1 (5 bases). This CDR3 has 12 residues. The germline gives CDR1 SGHDT, CDR2 YYEEEE. V lost 5 bases to trimming and J lost 4 bases, with 9 bases between them. The whole variable domain, remainder taken from reference TRBV5-6 and TRBJ1-2, is DAGVTQSPTHLIKTRGQQVTLRCSPKSGHDTVSWYQQALGQGPQFIFQYYEEEERQRGNFPDRFSGHQFPNYSSELNVNALLLGDSALYLCASRSGSYGYTFGSGTRLTVV.

The gene calls are TRBV6-5 and TRBJ1-3; D ambiguous. Per germline, CDR1 MNHEY and CDR2 SVGAGI. The CDR3 has 14 residues. V lost 4 bases and J lost 1, with 8 bases in between. The CDR3 DNA follows: TGTGCCAGCAGTTCAGTTGTTTCTGGAAACACCATATATTTT. Encoded protein: CASSSVVSGNTIYF.

V and J are TRBV7-2 and TRBJ1-5; TRBD1 might be the D (5 bases). This CDR3 has 11 residues. Germline V lookup: CDR1 SGHTA, CDR2 FQGNSA. Between the trimmed V and J ends, which lost 5 bases and 11 bases, there was a span of 10 bases. For the CDR3, the DNA is TGTGCCAGCAGCCACCCCAGGGCCCAGCATTTT. Translating gives CASSHPRAQHF.

This clone came up once. The chain recombines TRBV2 with TRBJ1-3; no reliable D call. The CDR3 is made up of 13 amino acids. The germline V and J ends were trimmed by 9 bases and 0 bases, with 9 bases remaining between them. Per the germline V gene, CDR1 is SNHLY and CDR2 is FYNNEI. CDR3 coding DNA: TGTGCCAGTGGGAGCGGCTCTGGAAACACCATATATTTT. Its protein is CASGSGSGNTIYF. The full variable domain, completed using reference TRBV2 and TRBJ1-3, is EPEVTQTPSHQVTQMGQEVILRCVPISNHLYFYWYRQILGQKVEFLVSFYNNEISEKSEIFDDQFSVERPDGSNFTLKIRSTKLEDSAMYFCASGSGSGNTIYFGEGSWLTVV.

This rearrangement joins TRBV7-8 to TRBJ2-5; weak D call: TRBD1 (5 bases). CDR3 length equals 14 residues. The ends were cut back, 6 bases at V and 6 bases at J, with 17 bases in the middle. Germline lookup yields CDR1 SGHVS and CDR2 FQNEAQ. The CDR3: CASRPRQGLKTQYF. DNA for the CDR3: TGTGCCAGCAGACCACGCCAGGGTTTGAAGACCCAGTACTTC.

The chain combines TRBV6-5 with TRBJ1-1; D may be TRBD1 (5 bases). The CDR3 is 14 amino acids. Germline V CDR1 and CDR2: MNHEY, SVGAGI. V was trimmed by 0 bases and J by 8 bases, leaving 13 bases between them. The CDR3 sequence is CASSYSGGGAEAFF. The CDR3 coding sequence is TGTGCCAGCAGTTACTCGGGGGGAGGGGCCGAAGCTTTCTTT.

V gene TRBV11-3 combines with J gene TRBJ2-7; tentative D call: TRBD2 (5 bases). V lost 5 bases, J lost 0 bases, and 14 bases lay in between. Germline CDR1 is SGHNT and CDR2 is YENEEA. The CDR3 runs to 15 residues. DNA of the CDR3: TGTGCCAGCAGCCCTATAGCCGGGGTCTCCTACGAGCAGTACTTC. Translation: CASSPIAGVSYEQYF. Supplemented by reference TRBV11-3 and TRBJ2-7, the full variable domain reads EAGVVQSPRYKIIEKKQPVAFWCNPISGHNTLYWYLQNLGQGPELLIRYENEEAVDDSQLPKDRFSAERLKGVDSTLKIQPAELGDSAVYLCASSPIAGVSYEQYFGPGTRLTVT.

The CDR3 DNA reads TGTGCCAGCAGTTACTCGTACAGGGTCGGTTCCTACGAGCAGTACTTC. Its protein product is CASSYSYRVGSYEQYF. This chain uses TRBV6-5 with TRBJ2-7, with D tentatively TRBD1 (6 bases). This CDR3 is built from 16 residues. Trimming cost V 0 bases and J 1 base, with 13 bases left between them. Per the germline V gene, CDR1 is MNHEY and CDR2 is SVGAGI.

The rearrangement uses TRBV10-1 and TRBJ2-7, with 9 positions matching TRBD1. The trim removed 3 bases at V and 2 bases at J, leaving 8 bases unmatched. In germline, CDR1 is WNHNN, CDR2 SYGVQD (reference sequence). CDR3 length equals 16 residues. The CDR3 sequence: CASSDADRGRPYEQYF. CDR3 sequence (DNA): TGCGCCAGCAGTGATGCGGACAGGGGAAGACCCTACGAGCAGTACTTC.